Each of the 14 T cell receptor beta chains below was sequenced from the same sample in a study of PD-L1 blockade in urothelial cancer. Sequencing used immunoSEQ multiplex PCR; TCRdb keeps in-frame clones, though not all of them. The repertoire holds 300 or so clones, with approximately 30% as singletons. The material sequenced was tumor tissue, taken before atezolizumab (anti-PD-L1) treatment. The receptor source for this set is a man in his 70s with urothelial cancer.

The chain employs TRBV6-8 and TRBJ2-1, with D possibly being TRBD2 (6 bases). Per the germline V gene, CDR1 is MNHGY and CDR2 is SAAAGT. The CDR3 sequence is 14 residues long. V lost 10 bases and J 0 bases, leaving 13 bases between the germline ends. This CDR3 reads CATRRGLSYNEQFF. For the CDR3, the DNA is TGTGCCACTAGGCGGGGCCTCTCCTACAATGAGCAGTTCTTC.

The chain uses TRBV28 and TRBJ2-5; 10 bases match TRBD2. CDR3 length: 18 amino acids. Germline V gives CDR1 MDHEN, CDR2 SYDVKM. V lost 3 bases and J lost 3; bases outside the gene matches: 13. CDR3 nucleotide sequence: TGTGCCAGCAGTTTCTCCCCCGGCCTAGGGACTAGCGAAGAGACCCAGTACTTC. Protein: CASSFSPGLGTSEETQYF.

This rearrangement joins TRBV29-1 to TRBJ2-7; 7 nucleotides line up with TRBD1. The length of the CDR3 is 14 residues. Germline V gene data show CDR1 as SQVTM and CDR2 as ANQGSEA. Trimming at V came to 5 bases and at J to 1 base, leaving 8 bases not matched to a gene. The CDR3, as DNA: TGCAGCGTTCTTACCGGGACAGTATCCTACGAGCAGTACTTC. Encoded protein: CSVLTGTVSYEQYF.

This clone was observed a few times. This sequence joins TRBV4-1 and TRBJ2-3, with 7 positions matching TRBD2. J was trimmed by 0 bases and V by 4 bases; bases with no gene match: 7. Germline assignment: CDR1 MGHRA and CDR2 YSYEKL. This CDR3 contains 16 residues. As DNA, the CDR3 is TGCGCCAGCAGCCTCCGAGATAGCGGGAGCACAGATACGCAGTATTTT. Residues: CASSLRDSGSTDTQYF.

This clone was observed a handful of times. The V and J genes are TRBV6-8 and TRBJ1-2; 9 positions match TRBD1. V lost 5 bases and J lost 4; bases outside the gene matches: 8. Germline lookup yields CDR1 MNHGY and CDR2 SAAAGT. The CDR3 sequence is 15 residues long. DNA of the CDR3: TGTGCCAGCAGTGAGTACCGGGACAGGGTCTATGGCTACACCTTC. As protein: CASSEYRDRVYGYTF.

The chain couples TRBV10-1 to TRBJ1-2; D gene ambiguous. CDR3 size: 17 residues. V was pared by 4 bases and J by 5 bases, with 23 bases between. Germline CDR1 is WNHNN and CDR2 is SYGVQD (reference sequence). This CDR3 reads CASSALASGLRKYGYTF. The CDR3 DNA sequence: TGCGCCAGCAGTGCCTTAGCATCCGGACTCAGGAAGTATGGCTACACCTTC.

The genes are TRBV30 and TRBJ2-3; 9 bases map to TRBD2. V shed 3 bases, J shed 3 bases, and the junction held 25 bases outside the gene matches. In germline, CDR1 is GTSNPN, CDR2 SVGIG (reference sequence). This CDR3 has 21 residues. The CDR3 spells CAWSGLAGGPHRPPRTDTQYF. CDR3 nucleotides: TGTGCCTGGAGCGGTCTTGCGGGGGGGCCTCATCGCCCCCCGAGGACAGATACGCAGTATTTT.

The CDR3 DNA reads TGCGCCAGCAGCCCGCTGGACTCGAGCTCCTACGAGCAGTACTTC. Protein sequence: CASSPLDSSSYEQYF. The gene calls are TRBV5-1 and TRBJ2-7; a possible D gene is TRBD2 (5 bases). This CDR3 comprises 15 residues. Trimming shortened V by 4 bases and J by 0 bases, and 14 bases separated the two germline ends. From germline, CDR1 is SGHRS and CDR2 YFSETQ.

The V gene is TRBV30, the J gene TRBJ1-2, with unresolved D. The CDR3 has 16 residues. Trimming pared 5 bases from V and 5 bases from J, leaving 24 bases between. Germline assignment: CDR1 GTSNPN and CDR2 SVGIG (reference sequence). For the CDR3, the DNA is TGTGCCTGGCTGCAATCGAAGCTGGTCAGGAAGTATGGCTACACCTTC. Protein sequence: CAWLQSKLVRKYGYTF.

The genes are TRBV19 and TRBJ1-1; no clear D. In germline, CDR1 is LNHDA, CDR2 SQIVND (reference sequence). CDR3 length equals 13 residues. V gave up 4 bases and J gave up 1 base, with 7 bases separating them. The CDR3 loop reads CASSTSGNTEAFF. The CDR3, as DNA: TGTGCCAGTAGTACCTCGGGGAACACTGAAGCTTTCTTT.

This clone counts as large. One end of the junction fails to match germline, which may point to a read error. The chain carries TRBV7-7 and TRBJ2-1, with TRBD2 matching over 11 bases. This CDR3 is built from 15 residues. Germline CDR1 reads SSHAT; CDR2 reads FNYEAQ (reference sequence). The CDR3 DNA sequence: TGTGCTAGCAGCCCCCCGGGACTAGCGGCTAATGAGCAGTTCTTC. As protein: CASSPPGLAANEQFF.

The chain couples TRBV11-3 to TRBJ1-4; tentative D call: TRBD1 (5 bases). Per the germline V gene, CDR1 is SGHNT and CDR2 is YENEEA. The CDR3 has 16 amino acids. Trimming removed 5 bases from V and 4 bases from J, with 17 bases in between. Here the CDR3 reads CASSETRTRSNEKLFF. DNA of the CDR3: TGTGCCAGCAGCGAAACTCGGACAAGGAGTAATGAAAAACTGTTTTTT.

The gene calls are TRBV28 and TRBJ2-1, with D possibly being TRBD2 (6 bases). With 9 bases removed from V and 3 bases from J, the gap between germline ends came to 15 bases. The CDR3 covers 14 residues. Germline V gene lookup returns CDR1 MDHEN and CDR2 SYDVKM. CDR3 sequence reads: CASQTRKSYNEQFF. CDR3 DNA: TGTGCCAGTCAGACTAGGAAAAGCTACAATGAGCAGTTCTTC. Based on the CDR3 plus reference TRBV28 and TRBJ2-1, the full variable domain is DVKVTQSSRYLVKRTGEKVFLECVQDMDHENMFWYRQDPGLGLRLIYFSYDVKMKEKGDIPEGYSVSREKKERFSLILESASTNQTSMYLCASQTRKSYNEQFFGPGTRLTVL.

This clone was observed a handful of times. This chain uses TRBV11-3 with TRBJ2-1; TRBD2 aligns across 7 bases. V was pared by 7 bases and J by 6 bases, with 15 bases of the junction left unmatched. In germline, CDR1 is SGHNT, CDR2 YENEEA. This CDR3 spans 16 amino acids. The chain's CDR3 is CASTTQGASGRNEQFF. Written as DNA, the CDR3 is TGTGCCAGCACCACGCAAGGGGCTAGCGGACGCAATGAGCAGTTCTTC.